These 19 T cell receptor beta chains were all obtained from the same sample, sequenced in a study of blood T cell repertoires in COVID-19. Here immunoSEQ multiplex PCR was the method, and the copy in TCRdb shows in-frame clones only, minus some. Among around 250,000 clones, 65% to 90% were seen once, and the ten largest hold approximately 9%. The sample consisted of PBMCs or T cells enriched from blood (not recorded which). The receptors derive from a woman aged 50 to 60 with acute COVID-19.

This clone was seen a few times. This CDR3 is CASSYGQGAEKLFF. The CDR3 region has the DNA TGCGCCAGCAGCTACGGACAGGGTGCGGAAAAACTGTTTTTT. V usage is TRBV5-1 and J usage is TRBJ1-4, with TRBD1 matching 8 bases. V was clipped by 3 bases and J by 8 bases; unmatched bases: 6. The CDR3 runs to 14 residues. CDR1 is SGHRS, CDR2 YFSETQ, per germline.

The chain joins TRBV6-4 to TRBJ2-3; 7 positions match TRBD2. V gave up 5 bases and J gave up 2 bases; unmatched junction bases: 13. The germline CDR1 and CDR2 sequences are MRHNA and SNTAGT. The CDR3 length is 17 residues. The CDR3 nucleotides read TGTGCCAGCAGTAAGGGTGAACGGGACTACGCCACAGATACGCAGTATTTT. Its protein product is CASSKGERDYATDTQYF.

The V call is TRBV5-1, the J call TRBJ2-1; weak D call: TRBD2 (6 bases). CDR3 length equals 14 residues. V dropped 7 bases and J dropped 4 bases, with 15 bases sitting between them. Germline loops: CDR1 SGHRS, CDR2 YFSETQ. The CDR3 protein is CASQYSGKYNEQFF. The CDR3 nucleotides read TGCGCCAGCCAATATAGCGGAAAGTACAATGAGCAGTTCTTC.

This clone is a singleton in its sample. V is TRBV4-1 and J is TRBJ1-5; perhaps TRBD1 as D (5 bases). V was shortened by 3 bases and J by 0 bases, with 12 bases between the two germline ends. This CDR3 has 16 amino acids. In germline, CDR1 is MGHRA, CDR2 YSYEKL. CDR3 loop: CASSHGQVYSNQPQHF. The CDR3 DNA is TGCGCCAGCAGCCACGGACAAGTTTATAGCAATCAGCCCCAGCATTTT.

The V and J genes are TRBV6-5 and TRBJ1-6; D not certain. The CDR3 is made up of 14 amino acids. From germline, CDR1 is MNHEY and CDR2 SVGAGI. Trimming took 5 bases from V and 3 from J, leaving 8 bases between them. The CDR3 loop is CASSPGNYNSPLHF. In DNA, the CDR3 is TGTGCCAGCAGTCCGGGAAACTATAATTCACCCCTCCACTTT.

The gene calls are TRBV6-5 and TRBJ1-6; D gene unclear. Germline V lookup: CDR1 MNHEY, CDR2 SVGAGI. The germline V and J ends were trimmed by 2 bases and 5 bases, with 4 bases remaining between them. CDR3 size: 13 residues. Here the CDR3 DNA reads TGTGCCAGCAGTTACCACAATAATTCACCCCTCCACTTT. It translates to CASSYHNNSPLHF.

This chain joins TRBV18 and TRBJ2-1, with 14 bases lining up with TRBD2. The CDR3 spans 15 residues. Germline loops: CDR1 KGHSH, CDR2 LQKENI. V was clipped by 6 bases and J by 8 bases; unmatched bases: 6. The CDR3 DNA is TGTGCCAGCTCGCGGACTAGCGGGGGGTACGATGAGCAGTTCTTC. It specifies CASSRTSGGYDEQFF.

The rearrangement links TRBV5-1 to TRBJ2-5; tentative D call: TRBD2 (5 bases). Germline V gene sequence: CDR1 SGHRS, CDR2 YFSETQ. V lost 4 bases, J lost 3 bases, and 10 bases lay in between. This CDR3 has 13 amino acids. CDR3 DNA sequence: TGCGCCAGCAGCGTGGTCGGGGAAGAGACCCAGTACTTC. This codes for CASSVVGEETQYF. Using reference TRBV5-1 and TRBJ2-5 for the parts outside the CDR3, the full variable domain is KAGVTQTPRYLIKTRGQQVTLSCSPISGHRSVSWYQQTPGQGLQFLFEYFSETQRNKGNFPGRFSGRQFSNSRSEMNVSTLELGDSALYLCASSVVGEETQYFGPGTRLLVL.

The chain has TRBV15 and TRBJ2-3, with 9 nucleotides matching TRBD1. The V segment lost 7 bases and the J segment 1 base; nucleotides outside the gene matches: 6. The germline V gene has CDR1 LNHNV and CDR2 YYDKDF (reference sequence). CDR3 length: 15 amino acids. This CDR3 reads CATTTGTGRTDTQYF. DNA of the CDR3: TGTGCCACCACCACGGGGACAGGGCGCACAGATACGCAGTATTTT.

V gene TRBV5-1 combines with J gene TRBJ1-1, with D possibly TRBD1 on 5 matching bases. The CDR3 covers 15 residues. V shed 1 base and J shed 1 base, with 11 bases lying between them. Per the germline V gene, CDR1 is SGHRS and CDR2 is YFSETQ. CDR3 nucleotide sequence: TGCGCCAGCAGCTTGACAGGTACCCCGAACACTGAAGCTTTCTTT. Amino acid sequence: CASSLTGTPNTEAFF.

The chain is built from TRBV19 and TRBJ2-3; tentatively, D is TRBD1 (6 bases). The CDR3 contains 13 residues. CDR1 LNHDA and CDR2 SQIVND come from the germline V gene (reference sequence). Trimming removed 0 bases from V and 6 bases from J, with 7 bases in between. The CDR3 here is CASSIDRGDTQYF. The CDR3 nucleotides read TGTGCCAGTAGTATAGACAGGGGTGATACGCAGTATTTT.

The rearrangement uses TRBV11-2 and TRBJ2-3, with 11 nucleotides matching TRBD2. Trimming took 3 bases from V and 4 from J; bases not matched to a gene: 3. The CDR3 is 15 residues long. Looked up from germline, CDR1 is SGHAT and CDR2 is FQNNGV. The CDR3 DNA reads TGTGCCAGCAGCTTGATAGCGGGGGGGTCAGATACGCAGTATTTT. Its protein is CASSLIAGGSDTQYF.

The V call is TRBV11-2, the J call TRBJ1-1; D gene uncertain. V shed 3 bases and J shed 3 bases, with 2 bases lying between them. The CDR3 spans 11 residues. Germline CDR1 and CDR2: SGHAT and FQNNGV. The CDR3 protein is CASSFDTEAFF. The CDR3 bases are TGTGCCAGCAGCTTCGACACTGAAGCTTTCTTT.

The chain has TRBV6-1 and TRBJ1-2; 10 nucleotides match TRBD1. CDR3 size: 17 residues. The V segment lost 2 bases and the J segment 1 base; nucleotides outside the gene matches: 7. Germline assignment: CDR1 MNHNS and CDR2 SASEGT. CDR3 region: CASSEWDRGSHNYGYTF. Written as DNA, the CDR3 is TGTGCCAGCAGTGAATGGGACAGGGGATCGCATAACTATGGCTACACCTTC.

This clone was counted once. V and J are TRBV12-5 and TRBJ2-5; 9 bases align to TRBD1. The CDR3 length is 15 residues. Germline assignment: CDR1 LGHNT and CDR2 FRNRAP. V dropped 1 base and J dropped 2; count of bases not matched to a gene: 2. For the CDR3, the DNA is TGTGCTAGTGGTTTGGGGACAGGGGCACAAGAGACCCAGTACTTC. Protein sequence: CASGLGTGAQETQYF.

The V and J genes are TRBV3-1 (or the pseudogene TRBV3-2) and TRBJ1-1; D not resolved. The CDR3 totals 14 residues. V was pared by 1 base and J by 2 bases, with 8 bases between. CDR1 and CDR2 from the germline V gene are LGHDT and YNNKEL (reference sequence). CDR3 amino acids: CASSQAGPNTEAFF. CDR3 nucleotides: TGTGCCAGCAGCCAAGCCGGTCCTAACACTGAAGCTTTCTTT.

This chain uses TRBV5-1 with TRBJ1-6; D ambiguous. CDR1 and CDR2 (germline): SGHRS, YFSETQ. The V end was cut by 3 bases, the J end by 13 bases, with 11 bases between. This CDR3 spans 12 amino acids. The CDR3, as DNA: TGCGCCAGCAGCTCCCCGAGCGGGCCCCTCCACTTT. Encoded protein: CASSSPSGPLHF.

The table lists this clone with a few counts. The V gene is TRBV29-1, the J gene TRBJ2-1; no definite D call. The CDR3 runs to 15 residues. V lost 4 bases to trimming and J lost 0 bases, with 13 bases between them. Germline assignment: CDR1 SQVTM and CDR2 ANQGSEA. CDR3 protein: CSVAGTASSYNEQFF. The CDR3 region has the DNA TGCAGCGTTGCAGGAACGGCGAGCTCCTACAATGAGCAGTTCTTC.

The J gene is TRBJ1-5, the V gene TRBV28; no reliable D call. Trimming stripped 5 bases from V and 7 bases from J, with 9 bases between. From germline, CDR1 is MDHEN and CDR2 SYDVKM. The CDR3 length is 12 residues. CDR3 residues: CASSLPGQPQHF. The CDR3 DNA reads TGTGCCAGCAGTCTACCAGGACAGCCCCAGCATTTT.